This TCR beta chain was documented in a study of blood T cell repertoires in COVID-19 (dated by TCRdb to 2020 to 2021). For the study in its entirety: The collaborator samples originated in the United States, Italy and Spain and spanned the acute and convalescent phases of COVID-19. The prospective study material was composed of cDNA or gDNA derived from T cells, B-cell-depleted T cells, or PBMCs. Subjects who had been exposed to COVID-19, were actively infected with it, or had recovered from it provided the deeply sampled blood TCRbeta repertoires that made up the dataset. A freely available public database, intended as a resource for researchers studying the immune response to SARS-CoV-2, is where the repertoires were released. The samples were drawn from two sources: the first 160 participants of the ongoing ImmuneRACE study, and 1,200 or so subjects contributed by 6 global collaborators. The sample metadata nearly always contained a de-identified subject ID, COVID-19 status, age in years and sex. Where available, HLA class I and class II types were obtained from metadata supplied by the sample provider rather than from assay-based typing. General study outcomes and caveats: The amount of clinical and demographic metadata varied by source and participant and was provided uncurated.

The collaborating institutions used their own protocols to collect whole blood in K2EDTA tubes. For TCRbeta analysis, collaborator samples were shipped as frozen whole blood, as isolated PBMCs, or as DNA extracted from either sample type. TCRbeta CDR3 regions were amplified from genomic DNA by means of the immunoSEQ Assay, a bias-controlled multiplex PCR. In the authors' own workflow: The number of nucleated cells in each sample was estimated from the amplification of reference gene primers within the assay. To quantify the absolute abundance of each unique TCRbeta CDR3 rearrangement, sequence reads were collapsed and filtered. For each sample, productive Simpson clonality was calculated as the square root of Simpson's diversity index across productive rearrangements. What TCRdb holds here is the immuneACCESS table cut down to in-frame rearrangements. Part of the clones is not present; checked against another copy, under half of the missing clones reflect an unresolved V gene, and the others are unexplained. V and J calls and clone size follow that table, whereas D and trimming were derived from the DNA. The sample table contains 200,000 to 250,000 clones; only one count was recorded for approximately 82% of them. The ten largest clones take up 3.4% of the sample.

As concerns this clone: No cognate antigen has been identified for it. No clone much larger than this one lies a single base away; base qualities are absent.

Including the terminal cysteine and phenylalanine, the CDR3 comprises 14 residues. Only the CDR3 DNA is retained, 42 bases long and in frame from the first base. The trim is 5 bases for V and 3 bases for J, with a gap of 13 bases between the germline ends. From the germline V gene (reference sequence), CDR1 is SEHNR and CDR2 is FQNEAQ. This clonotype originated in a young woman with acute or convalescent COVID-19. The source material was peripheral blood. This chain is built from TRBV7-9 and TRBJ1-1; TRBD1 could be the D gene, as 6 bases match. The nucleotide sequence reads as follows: TGTGCCAGCAGCGGTAGGACAGACCACACTGAAGCTTTCTTT. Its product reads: CASSGRTDHTEAFF.